One and the same sample provided the 24 T cell receptor beta chains below, sequenced in a study of T cell responses to AZD1222 COVID-19 vaccine. Sequencing was performed with immunoSEQ multiplex PCR; in TCRdb, only in-frame clones are kept and a portion is missing. The data show under 150,000 clones, with roughly four fifths seen just once and 4.1% held by the top ten. This specimen was peripheral blood, taken on day 0 of MenACWY control vaccination. These receptor sequences come from an adult in good health.

This chain uses TRBV3-1 (or the pseudogene TRBV3-2) with TRBJ1-2; TRBD1 is a possible D gene (6 bases). The CDR3 is 15 amino acids. Per the germline V gene, CDR1 is LGHDT and CDR2 is YNNKEL (reference sequence). V shed 0 bases and J shed 5 bases, with 13 bases lying between them. The CDR3 protein is CASSQDRGRPYGYTF. DNA for the CDR3: TGTGCCAGCAGCCAAGACAGGGGACGACCTTATGGCTACACCTTC.

The chain employs TRBV4-1 and TRBJ1-1; 7 bases align to TRBD1. The CDR3 loop spans 15 amino acids. Trimming at V came to 0 bases and at J to 6 bases, leaving 7 bases not matched to a gene. CDR1 and CDR2 (germline): MGHRA, YSYEKL. CDR3 sequence reads: CASSQESAGGPEAFF. The DNA of the CDR3 is TGCGCCAGCAGCCAAGAGTCGGCAGGGGGACCTGAAGCTTTCTTT.

V usage is TRBV5-4 and J usage is TRBJ2-2; D is uncertain. V was cut by 0 bases and J by 6 bases, with 6 bases left in between. The germline V gene encodes CDR1 SGHNT and CDR2 YYREEE (reference sequence). The CDR3 is made up of 13 amino acids. CDR3: CASSLDEAGELFF. The CDR3 DNA reads TGTGCCAGCAGCTTGGACGAAGCCGGGGAGCTGTTTTTT.

This chain links TRBV30 with TRBJ2-6; 7 bases align to TRBD2. The J segment lost 2 bases and the V segment lost 2 bases, leaving 3 bases of the junction unmatched. The CDR3 length is 15 residues. Looked up from germline, CDR1 is GTSNPN and CDR2 is SVGIG (reference sequence). CDR3 sequence reads: CAWSLGGAGANVLTF. The CDR3 nucleotides are TGTGCCTGGAGTTTGGGGGGGGCTGGGGCCAACGTCCTGACTTTC.

V usage is TRBV5-8 and J usage is TRBJ2-7, with D possibly being TRBD1 or TRBD2 (5 bases each). V dropped 0 bases and J dropped 2 bases, with 9 bases sitting between them. The CDR3 loop spans 14 amino acids. Germline V gene data show CDR1 as SGHTS and CDR2 as YDEGEE. The CDR3 reads CASSLGGFTYEQYV. The CDR3 DNA is TGTGCCAGCAGCTTGGGGGGGTTCACCTACGAGCAGTACGTC.

CDR3 region: CASSDSLGGSPLHF. CDR3 DNA sequence: TGTGCCAGCAGTGACTCGCTGGGGGGCTCACCCCTCCACTTT. The chain joins TRBV6-4 to TRBJ1-6; a possible D gene is TRBD1 (6 bases). CDR1 is MRHNA and CDR2 is SNTAGT in the germline V gene. V dropped 0 bases and J dropped 10 bases, with 10 bases sitting between them. This CDR3 comprises 14 residues.

The V gene is TRBV14, the J gene TRBJ2-1; perhaps TRBD1 as D (5 bases). The CDR3 totals 16 residues. In germline, CDR1 is SGHDN, CDR2 FVKESK. V was trimmed by 3 bases and J by 0 bases, leaving 12 bases between them. CDR3 loop: CASSHYSTVSYNEQFF. The CDR3, as DNA: TGTGCCAGCAGCCACTATTCGACAGTCTCCTACAATGAGCAGTTCTTC.

V and J are TRBV5-1 and TRBJ1-6, with D maybe TRBD1 (5 bases). This CDR3 contains 14 residues. Per germline, CDR1 SGHRS and CDR2 YFSETQ. V lost 3 bases to trimming and J lost 10 bases, with 14 bases between them. The CDR3, as DNA: TGCGCCAGCAGCTATACCGGGACCACGTCACCCCTCCACTTT. Translating gives CASSYTGTTSPLHF.

The chain carries TRBV10-1 and TRBJ2-1; D is unclear. This CDR3 is 12 amino acids long. V lost 6 bases and J lost 9, with 12 bases in between. Germline CDR1 WNHNN, CDR2 SYGVQD (reference sequence). This CDR3 reads CASSTVTGEQFF. CDR3 bases: TGCGCCAGCAGCACAGTTACCGGTGAGCAGTTCTTC.

This chain connects TRBV5-6 to TRBJ2-1; D is uncertain. CDR1 SGHDT and CDR2 YYEEEE come from the germline V gene. Trimming took 4 bases from V and 5 from J, leaving 22 bases between them. There are 17 residues in the CDR3. CDR3 loop: CASSLQPFRTSHNEQFF. As DNA, the CDR3 is TGTGCCAGCAGCCTTCAACCCTTTAGGACGTCACACAATGAGCAGTTCTTC.

The V and J genes are TRBV7-9 and TRBJ1-5; 8 bases fit TRBD1. CDR1 is SEHNR, CDR2 FQNEAQ, per germline (reference sequence). The V gene end was trimmed by 8 bases and the J gene end by 11 bases; junction bases not matched to a gene: 20. The CDR3 consists of 16 residues. The CDR3 reads CASAKVAGGYGATQHF. In DNA form, the CDR3 reads TGTGCCAGCGCTAAGGTAGCAGGGGGCTATGGGGCGACCCAGCATTTT.

In its sample, this clone was seen once. V gene TRBV14 combines with J gene TRBJ1-2; 10 bases are a match to TRBD1. Losses at the gene ends were 4 bases for V and 8 bases for J; bases not matched to a gene: 10. This CDR3 is 15 amino acids long. Germline lookup yields CDR1 SGHDN and CDR2 FVKESK. The CDR3 spells CASSLSGTGDRGYTF. The CDR3 DNA sequence: TGTGCCAGCAGCCTCTCCGGGACAGGGGATCGGGGCTACACCTTC.

The chain has TRBV7-9 and TRBJ2-3; 8 positions match TRBD1. This CDR3 has 16 amino acids. CDR1 and CDR2 (germline): SEHNR, FQNEAQ (reference sequence). The V segment lost 5 bases and the J segment 4 bases; nucleotides outside the gene matches: 11. This chain's CDR3 is CASSRRTGMGSDTQYF. In DNA form, the CDR3 reads TGTGCCAGCAGCAGAAGGACAGGGATGGGATCAGATACGCAGTATTTT. Drawing the rest from reference TRBV7-9 and TRBJ2-3, the complete variable domain is DTGVSQNPRHKITKRGQNVTFRCDPISEHNRLYWYRQTLGQGPEFLTYFQNEAQLEKSRLLSDRFSAERPKGSFSTLEIQRTEQGDSAMYLCASSRRTGMGSDTQYFGPGTRLTVL.

The V and J genes are TRBV29-1 and TRBJ2-1; a possible D gene is TRBD1 (5 bases). The germline gives CDR1 SQVTM, CDR2 ANQGSEA. Trimming pared 6 bases from V and 0 bases from J, leaving 15 bases between. The CDR3 consists of 15 residues. CDR3 in DNA: TGCAGCGTCCCCGACTGGCAGGGCTCCTACAATGAGCAGTTCTTC. Amino acids: CSVPDWQGSYNEQFF.

The J gene is TRBJ2-2, the V gene TRBV6-1; D could derive from TRBD1 or TRBD2 (5 bases each). This CDR3 region has 14 residues. The V end was cut by 2 bases, the J end by 3 bases, with 7 bases between. The germline V gene has CDR1 MNHNS and CDR2 SASEGT. The CDR3 region is CASSERDDTGELFF. CDR3 coding DNA: TGTGCCAGCAGTGAACGGGACGACACCGGGGAGCTGTTTTTT.

The gene calls are TRBV6-5 and TRBJ2-3, with 10 bases that match TRBD1. CDR1 is MNHEY, CDR2 SVGAGI, per germline. Trimming removed 7 bases from V and 6 bases from J; junction bases left unmatched: 10. The CDR3 is 15 amino acids. CDR3 sequence (DNA): TGTGCCAGCAATAAAGGTGGGACAGGGGTCGATACGCAGTATTTT. It translates to CASNKGGTGVDTQYF.

The V call is TRBV7-9, the J call TRBJ1-4, with TRBD1 as a possible D gene (5 bases). V was trimmed by 1 base and J by 8 bases, leaving 8 bases between them. This CDR3 contains 13 residues. Germline CDR1 SEHNR, CDR2 FQNEAQ (reference sequence). CDR3: CASSLGRDEKLFF. CDR3 DNA: TGTGCCAGCAGCTTAGGTCGGGACGAAAAACTGTTTTTT. Complete variable domain (other parts from reference TRBV7-9 and TRBJ1-4): DTGVSQNPRHKITKRGQNVTFRCDPISEHNRLYWYRQTLGQGPEFLTYFQNEAQLEKSRLLSDRFSAERPKGSFSTLEIQRTEQGDSAMYLCASSLGRDEKLFFGSGTQLSVL.

The chain couples TRBV5-1 to TRBJ1-1; D is possibly TRBD1 (6 bases). Looked up from germline, CDR1 is SGHRS and CDR2 is YFSETQ. This CDR3 has 13 amino acids. V lost 0 bases to trimming and J lost 6 bases, with 9 bases between them. CDR3 in amino acids: CASSLVEGAEAFF. The CDR3 DNA follows: TGCGCCAGCAGCTTGGTGGAGGGGGCTGAAGCTTTCTTT.

The chain uses TRBV6-2 or TRBV6-3 and TRBJ1-3; 7 positions agree with TRBD1. In germline, CDR1 is MNHEY, CDR2 SVGEGT. V was pared by 4 bases and J by 2 bases, with 5 bases of the junction left unmatched. CDR3 length: 15 residues. The CDR3 spells CASSFTGVAGNTIYF. The CDR3 DNA reads TGTGCCAGCAGTTTCACAGGGGTGGCTGGAAACACCATATATTTT.

This clone was counted only a few times. Other DNA sequences in this specimen translate into the identical CDR3. The chain joins TRBV11-2 to TRBJ2-1; 7 bases agree with TRBD2. CDR3 length: 14 residues. V lost 9 bases and J lost 4; bases outside the gene matches: 9. In germline, CDR1 is SGHAT, CDR2 FQNNGV. The CDR3 spells CASSPSGPYNEQFF. The CDR3 coding sequence is TGTGCCAGTTCGCCTAGCGGCCCTTACAATGAGCAGTTCTTC.

The chain uses TRBV5-1 and TRBJ2-1; D unresolved. Trimming pared 5 bases from V and 3 bases from J, leaving 9 bases between. Germline CDR1 SGHRS, CDR2 YFSETQ. The CDR3 extends over 13 amino acids. The CDR3 loop is CASSSDHYNEQFF. In DNA, the CDR3 is TGCGCCAGCAGTTCGGACCACTACAATGAGCAGTTCTTC.

The chain recombines TRBV29-1 with TRBJ1-2; 8 bases agree with TRBD1. This CDR3 spans 14 amino acids. V lost 4 bases and J lost 0; bases outside the gene matches: 4. Germline-derived CDR1 and CDR2 are SQVTM and ANQGSEA. DNA of the CDR3: TGCAGCGTTGGGACAGGGCGCTCTAACTATGGCTACACCTTC. It codes for CSVGTGRSNYGYTF.

V gene TRBV5-1 combines with J gene TRBJ2-3; no clear D. V was pared by 2 bases and J by 0 bases, with 13 bases between. Looked up from germline, CDR1 is SGHRS and CDR2 is YFSETQ. CDR3 length equals 16 residues. In nucleotides, the CDR3 is TGCGCCAGCAGCTTAATATCAGTTACTAGCACAGATACGCAGTATTTT. It codes for CASSLISVTSTDTQYF.

This clone was observed a few times. The chain joins TRBV9 to TRBJ1-6, with D tentatively TRBD1 (6 bases). Germline V CDR1 and CDR2: SGDLS, YYNGEE. This CDR3 contains 15 residues. Trimming shortened V by 2 bases and J by 6 bases, and 12 bases separated the two germline ends. The CDR3 coding sequence is TGTGCCAGCAGCGTGGCGGACAGCGGTAATTCACCCCTCCACTTT. Its translation is CASSVADSGNSPLHF.